Reported below is one T cell receptor (beta chain). Its antigen is currently unknown. Germline V gives CDR1 SQVTM, CDR2 ANQGSEA. The CDR3 is 13 amino acids. The V end was cut by 6 bases, the J end by 7 bases, with 15 bases between. PCR was performed using 60 Vbeta and 13 Jbeta primers. Methods used by the authors: Tens of millions of unique TCR beta chains, 10 million to 14 million shared, were counted in a later analysis. Only in-frame clones appear in the TCRdb table, and some are missing; sequencing was by immunoSEQ multiplex PCR. V, J and clone size are those of that table, while D and trimming were read from the DNA. Found here are approximately 220,000 clones, 75% to 85% of them singletons; the top ten hold 1.2% to 1.5%. The entry originates in a study of cytomegalovirus exposure and HLA in healthy donors. Background on the study: From about 170 million T cells, an earlier analysis saw 120 million or so unique TCR beta sequences.

Notes on the study in general: According to the study, about 180 TCR beta chains were cytomegalovirus-associated. Most TCR sequences were seen very rarely across donors, but some public TCRs occurred in many.

The V and J genes are TRBV29-1 and TRBJ1-4; D gene unclear. Sequencing was performed on PBMCs. The sequence was collected from a girl aged 5-17 years in good health and CMV-seronegative. Here the CDR3 reads CSVPGRGLEKLFF. The DNA for the CDR3 is TGCAGCGTGCCGGGTCGAGGGCTTGAAAAACTGTTTTTT.